What follows is one T cell receptor (beta chain) and its context. Its matching antigen is unknown. This clone may be a read error of a much larger clone one base away. The record originates from a study of blood T cells in healthy people across ages. The draw of peripheral blood yielded approximately 10 milliliters from each donor. Extraction yielded at least 6 micrograms of total RNA per sample. Overall study findings and caveats: Per million T cells, TCR beta diversity dropped roughly linearly as age increased.

A sample-barcoded 5' primer and a J-beta primer mix were used in a second PCR of roughly 7 to 11 cycles. TCRdb re-derived calls from the 5' RACE reads in MiXCR, one entry per CDR3 protein. This sample has about 1.8 million distinct CDR3 sequences, with just under 50% found just once. CDR3 length: 15 residues. Germline CDR1 is SQVTM and CDR2 is ANQGSEA. Trimming shortened V by 5 bases and J by 2 bases, and 13 bases separated the two germline ends. The rearrangement links TRBV29-1 to TRBJ2-6; D remains ambiguous. This receptor was identified in a middle-aged woman in good health. The sample was blood. CDR3 loop: CSVIERWPGANVLTF. The CDR3 nucleotides are TGCAGCGTTATTGAGAGATGGCCTGGGGCCAACGTCCTGACTTTC.